Each of the 26 T cell receptor beta chains below was sequenced from the same sample in a study of OX40 agonist ivuxolimab in advanced cancers. Library construction relied on the immunoSEQ multiplex PCR assay. TCRdb retrieved this table from immuneACCESS and kept in-frame rearrangements only. Not all clones are present; in checked studies, unresolved V genes account for under half, and no reason is known for the remainder. A total of about 41,000 clones appear in this sample, around 87% of them only once. Around 3.4% of the sample lies in the top ten. Sample: CD4+ or CD8+ T cells sorted from blood, taken in a trial of the OX40 agonist ivuxolimab. The receptor set was obtained from an adult with an advanced solid tumor such as melanoma, head and neck, liver or kidney cancer.

This rearrangement joins TRBV1 to TRBJ1-1; TRBD1 reflects the table's D call only, with no check against the DNA. TRBV1 represents a pseudogene. The CDR3 extends over 12 amino acids. CDR3: CTSSQKKFWQIF. The CDR3 DNA sequence: TGCACCAGCAGCCAAAAAAAGTTTTGGCAGATCTTC.

The V call is TRBV9, the J call TRBJ1-1, with D possibly being TRBD1 (5 bases). Germline loops: CDR1 SGDLS, CDR2 YYNGEE. This CDR3 has 14 residues. V lost 0 bases and J lost 10, with 16 bases in between. This CDR3 reads CASSVGLSGWGAFF. The CDR3 DNA reads as TGTGCCAGCAGCGTAGGGTTGTCAGGGTGGGGAGCTTTCTTT.

The rearrangement joins TRBV12-2 to TRBJ2-3; the D call of TRBD2 is as the table states it, not checked on the DNA. TRBV12-2 is a recognized pseudogene. This CDR3 comprises 16 residues. CDR3 amino acids: CASRLEEGLVADTQYF. The CDR3 DNA follows: TGTGCAAGTCGCTTAGAAGAGGGACTAGTGGCAGATACGCAGTATTTT.

This clone was seen a single time. The gene calls are TRBV28 and TRBJ1-5, with no clear D. Trimming shortened V by 7 bases and J by 3 bases, and 10 bases separated the two germline ends. The CDR3 length is 13 residues. CDR1 and CDR2 (germline): MDHEN, SYDVKM. CDR3: CASISGYNQPQHF. CDR3 sequence (DNA): TGTGCCAGCATTTCGGGGTACAATCAGCCCCAGCATTTT.

The chain links TRBV5-4 to TRBJ2-2, with 8 positions matching TRBD1. Germline assignment: CDR1 SGHNT and CDR2 YYREEE (reference sequence). There are 16 residues in the CDR3. V lost 3 bases to trimming and J lost 1 base; unmatched junction nucleotides: 5. CDR3 protein: CASSSGQGRNTGELFF. The CDR3 bases are TGTGCCAGCAGCTCCGGACAGGGAAGGAACACCGGGGAGCTGTTTTTT.

The chain carries TRBV27 and TRBJ1-6, with 9 bases matching TRBD1. The trim removed 6 bases at V and 9 bases at J, leaving 9 bases unmatched. Germline CDR1 MNHEY, CDR2 SMNVEV (reference sequence). This CDR3 is 15 amino acids long. CDR3 nucleotide sequence: TGTGCCAGCAGCTTTAGGGACAGGGTGATTTCACCCCTCCACTTT. Translated: CASSFRDRVISPLHF.

CDR3 protein: CAISDRGVYEQYF. The CDR3 DNA reads TGTGCCATCAGTGACAGGGGGGTATACGAGCAGTACTTC. This rearrangement joins TRBV10-3 to TRBJ2-7, with D maybe TRBD1 (7 bases). Germline V gene lookup returns CDR1 ENHRY and CDR2 SYGVKD. Trimming left V 3 bases short and J 4 bases short, with 10 bases between. CDR3 length: 13 amino acids.

The chain links TRBV30 to TRBJ2-7; D might be TRBD2 (5 bases). In germline, CDR1 is GTSNPN, CDR2 SVGIG (reference sequence). CDR3 size: 13 residues. Trimming took off 2 bases at V and 2 bases at J, with 10 bases between the two ends. The CDR3 coding sequence is TGTGCCTGGAGTCAGACTATCGCCTACGAGCAGTACTTC. It translates to CAWSQTIAYEQYF.

This chain links TRBV27 with TRBJ2-7; maybe TRBD2 (5 bases). Germline V gene lookup returns CDR1 MNHEY and CDR2 SMNVEV (reference sequence). The V end lost 2 bases, the J end lost 3 bases, and 11 bases lay between the germline ends. The CDR3 is made up of 14 amino acids. The CDR3 loop is CASSLGLPSYEQYF. Written as DNA, the CDR3 is TGTGCCAGCAGTTTAGGACTGCCGAGCTACGAGCAGTACTTC.

The chain recombines TRBV7-8 with TRBJ2-7; TRBD2 matches at 8 bases. The CDR3 extends over 17 amino acids. CDR1 SGHVS and CDR2 FQNEAQ come from the germline V gene. The J segment lost 3 bases and the V segment lost 1 base, leaving 11 bases of the junction unmatched. Here the CDR3 DNA reads TGTGCCAGCAGCTTAGAGGGAAGCGGGAGAGTAGACTACGAGCAGTACTTC. As protein: CASSLEGSGRVDYEQYF.

In its sample, this clone was seen once. The rearrangement uses TRBV4-2 and TRBJ1-4; D uncertain. Germline CDR1 LGHNA, CDR2 YNFKEQ. The V gene lost 0 bases and the J gene lost 8 bases, with 13 bases spanning the gap. This CDR3 is 15 amino acids long. The CDR3 DNA reads TGTGCCAGCAGCCAAGACGGGGAAGGGCGCGAAAAACTGTTTTTT. This sequence encodes CASSQDGEGREKLFF.

This clone was counted a single time. The chain combines TRBV7-8 with TRBJ2-7, with D possibly TRBD1 on 5 matching bases. Germline values: CDR1 SGHVS, CDR2 FQNEAQ. The CDR3 length is 15 residues. V lost 6 bases and J lost 0, with 15 bases in between. CDR3 bases: TGTGCCAGCAGTTTACTGGGGCTGGTCTCCTACGAGCAGTACTTC. Translating gives CASSLLGLVSYEQYF.

The V call is TRBV29-1, the J call TRBJ1-1, with unresolved D. Germline V gives CDR1 SQVTM, CDR2 ANQGSEA. The CDR3 is made up of 12 amino acids. Trimming took 0 bases from V and 6 from J, leaving 8 bases between them. CDR3 DNA sequence: TGCAGCGTTGAAGATTCGGTCGCTGAAGCTTTCTTT. Translating it yields CSVEDSVAEAFF.

The V call is TRBV19, the J call TRBJ1-2, with 7 bases aligning to TRBD1. This CDR3 comprises 14 residues. V gave up 4 bases and J gave up 8 bases; unmatched junction bases: 10. The germline gives CDR1 LNHDA, CDR2 SQIVND (reference sequence). The CDR3 nucleotides read TGTGCCAGTAGTACTGGGACAGCCGCTAAGGGCTACACCTTC. Protein: CASSTGTAAKGYTF.

The rearrangement joins TRBV30 to TRBJ2-1; 7 nucleotides align to TRBD1. Trimming removed 2 bases from V and 8 bases from J; junction bases left unmatched: 9. The CDR3 covers 14 residues. From germline, CDR1 is GTSNPN and CDR2 SVGIG (reference sequence). Here the CDR3 DNA reads TGTGCCTGGAGTAGACAGGGACAATCTTATGAGCAGTTCTTC. Translated, it gives CAWSRQGQSYEQFF. Supplemented by reference TRBV30 and TRBJ2-1, the full variable domain reads SQTIHQWPATLVQPVGSPLSLECTVEGTSNPNLYWYRQAAGRGLQLLFYSVGIGQISSEVPQNLSASRPQDRQFILSSKKLLLSDSGFYLCAWSRQGQSYEQFFGPGTRLTVL.

The chain uses TRBV29-1 and TRBJ2-5; D possibly corresponds to TRBD1 (6 bases). V gave up 7 bases and J gave up 4 bases, with 10 bases separating them. Germline CDR1 and CDR2: SQVTM and ANQGSEA. This CDR3 comprises 11 residues. The DNA for the CDR3 is TGCAGCGGACAGGCTGCAGAGACCCAGTACTTC. This sequence encodes CSGQAAETQYF.

The chain has TRBV11-2 and TRBJ1-6; 11 bases line up with TRBD1. J gave up 9 bases and V 5 bases, and 6 bases lay outside the gene matches. Germline V gene data show CDR1 as SGHAT and CDR2 as FQNNGV. The CDR3 is 15 amino acids. The CDR3 DNA reads as TGTGCCAGCAGCCGTGGACAGGGGGCTTTTTCACCCCTCCACTTT. It is translated as CASSRGQGAFSPLHF.

The CDR3 DNA reads TGTGCCAGTAGTCCCAGGCAGGGGGTGAACACTGAAGCTTTCTTT. This sequence encodes CASSPRQGVNTEAFF. The V gene is TRBV19, the J gene TRBJ1-1, with 7 nucleotides matching TRBD1. Per the germline V gene, CDR1 is LNHDA and CDR2 is SQIVND (reference sequence). Trimming at V came to 5 bases and at J to 0 bases, leaving 6 bases not matched to a gene. CDR3 length: 15 residues.

The CDR3 is CASSVSPGQGGGGELFF. The CDR3 nucleotides are TGTGCCAGCAGCGTTAGCCCGGGACAGGGGGGGGGCGGGGAGCTGTTTTTT. The chain couples TRBV9 to TRBJ2-2; TRBD1 aligns across 11 bases. Trimming took 2 bases from V and 7 from J; bases not matched to a gene: 10. CDR3 size: 17 residues. Germline V lookup: CDR1 SGDLS, CDR2 YYNGEE.

The chain has TRBV19 and TRBJ2-3, with 10 bases aligning to TRBD2. J was trimmed by 5 bases and V by 3 bases; bases with no gene match: 2. This CDR3 is 14 amino acids long. The germline gives CDR1 LNHDA, CDR2 SQIVND (reference sequence). DNA of the CDR3: TGTGCCAGTAGTATGAGCGGGAGGGAAGATACGCAGTATTTT. Protein product: CASSMSGREDTQYF. Full variable domain (rest looked up from reference TRBV19 and TRBJ2-3): DGGITQSPKYLFRKEGQNVTLSCEQNLNHDAMYWYRQDPGQGLRLIYYSQIVNDFQKGDIAEGYSVSREKKESFPLTVTSAQKNPTAFYLCASSMSGREDTQYFGPGTRLTVL.

This clone came up a few times. The chain recombines TRBV5-4 with TRBJ1-1; possibly TRBD1 for D (5 bases). The CDR3 spans 12 residues. V lost 4 bases to trimming and J lost 4 bases, with 8 bases between them. The germline V gene has CDR1 SGHNT and CDR2 YYREEE (reference sequence). The CDR3 bases are TGTGCCAGCAGCGGGACGGGCACTGAAGCTTTCTTT. Protein: CASSGTGTEAFF.

The J gene is TRBJ2-3, the V gene TRBV19, with TRBD2 as a possible D gene (7 bases). The CDR3 runs 15 residues. Germline loops: CDR1 LNHDA, CDR2 SQIVND (reference sequence). V was trimmed by 4 bases and J by 2 bases, leaving 13 bases between them. The CDR3 DNA reads as TGTGCCAGTAGTACCTTCGGGGGGCCCACAGATACGCAGTATTTT. This codes for CASSTFGGPTDTQYF.

The chain uses TRBV6-1 and TRBJ1-4, with unresolved D. Trimming shortened V by 2 bases and J by 4 bases, and 5 bases separated the two germline ends. The length of the CDR3 is 13 residues. In germline, CDR1 is MNHNS, CDR2 SASEGT. The CDR3 reads CASSEWVNEKLFF. For the CDR3, the DNA is TGTGCCAGCAGTGAATGGGTTAATGAAAAACTGTTTTTT.

This chain connects TRBV7-9 to TRBJ1-6, with D unclear. Germline lookup yields CDR1 SEHNR and CDR2 FQNEAQ (reference sequence). V lost 2 bases and J lost 5, with 4 bases in between. The CDR3 covers 13 residues. CDR3 region: CASSLTNNSPLHF. CDR3 bases: TGTGCCAGCAGCTTAACCAATAATTCACCCCTCCACTTT.

The rearrangement uses TRBV7-9 and TRBJ1-2; 7 bases fit TRBD1. From germline, CDR1 is SEHNR and CDR2 FQNEAQ (reference sequence). The CDR3 spans 13 residues. Trimming removed 5 bases from V and 7 bases from J; junction bases left unmatched: 7. CDR3 region: CASSRTGEVGYTF. The CDR3, as DNA: TGTGCCAGCAGCCGTACAGGGGAGGTTGGCTACACCTTC. The whole variable domain, remainder taken from reference TRBV7-9 and TRBJ1-2, is DTGVSQNPRHKITKRGQNVTFRCDPISEHNRLYWYRQTLGQGPEFLTYFQNEAQLEKSRLLSDRFSAERPKGSFSTLEIQRTEQGDSAMYLCASSRTGEVGYTFGSGTRLTVV.

The chain recombines TRBV2 with TRBJ2-1; 10 bases are shared with TRBD1. The CDR3 spans 15 residues. The germline V gene has CDR1 SNHLY and CDR2 FYNNEI. V was clipped by 6 bases and J by 5 bases; unmatched bases: 7. The chain's CDR3 is CASRTGQGTNNEQFF. The DNA for the CDR3 is TGTGCCAGCAGGACGGGACAGGGGACCAACAATGAGCAGTTCTTC.